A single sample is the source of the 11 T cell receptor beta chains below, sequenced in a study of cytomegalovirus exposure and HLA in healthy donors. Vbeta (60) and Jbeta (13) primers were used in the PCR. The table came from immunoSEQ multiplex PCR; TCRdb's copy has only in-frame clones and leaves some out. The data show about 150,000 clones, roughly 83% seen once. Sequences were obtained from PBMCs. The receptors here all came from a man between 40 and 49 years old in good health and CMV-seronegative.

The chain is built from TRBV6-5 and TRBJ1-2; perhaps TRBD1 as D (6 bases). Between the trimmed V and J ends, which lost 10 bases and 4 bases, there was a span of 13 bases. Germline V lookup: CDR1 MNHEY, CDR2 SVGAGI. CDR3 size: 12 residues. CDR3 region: CATHTGFYGYTF. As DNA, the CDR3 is TGTGCCACCCATACAGGGTTCTATGGCTACACCTTC.

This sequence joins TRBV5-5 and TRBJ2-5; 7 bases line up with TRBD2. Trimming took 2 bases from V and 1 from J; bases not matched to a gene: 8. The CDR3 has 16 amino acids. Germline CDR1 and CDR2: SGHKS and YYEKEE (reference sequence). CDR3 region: CASSFELAHPQETQYF. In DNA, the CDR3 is TGTGCCAGCAGCTTCGAACTAGCGCACCCCCAAGAGACCCAGTACTTC.

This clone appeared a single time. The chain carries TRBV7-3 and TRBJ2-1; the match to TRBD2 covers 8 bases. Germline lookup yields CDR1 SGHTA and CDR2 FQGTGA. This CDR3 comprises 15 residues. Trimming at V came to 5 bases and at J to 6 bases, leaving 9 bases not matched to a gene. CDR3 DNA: TGTGCCAGCAGCCCCGGGAGGGCCGGTGTCAATGAGCAGTTCTTC. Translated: CASSPGRAGVNEQFF.

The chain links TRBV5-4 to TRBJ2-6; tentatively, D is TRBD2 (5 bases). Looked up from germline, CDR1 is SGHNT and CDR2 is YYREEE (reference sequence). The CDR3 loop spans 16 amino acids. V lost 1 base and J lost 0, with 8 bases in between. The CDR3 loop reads CASSLRGNSGANVLTF. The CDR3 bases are TGTGCCAGCAGCTTGCGGGGAAACTCTGGGGCCAACGTCCTGACTTTC.

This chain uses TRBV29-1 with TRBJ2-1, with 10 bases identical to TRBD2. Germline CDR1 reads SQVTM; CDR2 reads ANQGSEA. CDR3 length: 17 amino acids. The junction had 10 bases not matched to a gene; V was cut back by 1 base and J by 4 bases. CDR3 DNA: TGCAGCGTTGAAGTCTCCACTAGCGGGATGTTTTACAATGAGCAGTTCTTC. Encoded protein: CSVEVSTSGMFYNEQFF.

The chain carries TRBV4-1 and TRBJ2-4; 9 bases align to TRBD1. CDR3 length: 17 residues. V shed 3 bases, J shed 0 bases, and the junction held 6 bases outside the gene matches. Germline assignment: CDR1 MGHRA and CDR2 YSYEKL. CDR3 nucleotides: TGCGCCAGCAGCCAGGGACCGGGACAGGGAGCCAAAAACATTCAGTACTTC. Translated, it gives CASSQGPGQGAKNIQYF.

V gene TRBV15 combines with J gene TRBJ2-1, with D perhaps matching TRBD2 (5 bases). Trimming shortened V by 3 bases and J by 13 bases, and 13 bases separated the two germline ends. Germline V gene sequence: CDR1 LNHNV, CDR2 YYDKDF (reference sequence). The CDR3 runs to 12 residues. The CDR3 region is CATSRGSGYQFF. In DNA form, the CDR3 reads TGTGCCACCAGCAGGGGATCGGGATATCAGTTCTTC.

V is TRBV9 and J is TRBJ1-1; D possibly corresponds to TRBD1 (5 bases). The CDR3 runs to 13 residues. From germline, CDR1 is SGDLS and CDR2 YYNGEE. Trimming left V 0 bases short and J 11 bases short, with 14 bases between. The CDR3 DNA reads TGTGCCAGCAGCGTAGGGGGCCGGTCGGAGGCTTTCTTT. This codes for CASSVGGRSEAFF.

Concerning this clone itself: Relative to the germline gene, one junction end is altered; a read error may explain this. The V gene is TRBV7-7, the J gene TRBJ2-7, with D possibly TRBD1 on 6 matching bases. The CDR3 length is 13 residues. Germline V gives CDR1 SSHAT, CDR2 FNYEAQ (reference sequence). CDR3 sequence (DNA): TGTGCTAGCAGCTTAGACCTGGGGGCCGAGCAGTACTTC. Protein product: CASSLDLGAEQYF.

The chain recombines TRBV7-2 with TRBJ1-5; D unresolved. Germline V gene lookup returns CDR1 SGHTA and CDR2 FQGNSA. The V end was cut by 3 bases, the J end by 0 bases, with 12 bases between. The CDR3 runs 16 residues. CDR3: CASSFGQQNSNQPQHF. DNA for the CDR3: TGTGCCAGCAGCTTTGGGCAGCAAAATAGCAATCAGCCCCAGCATTTT.

This CDR3 reads CASSLDQSEAFF. The CDR3 region has the DNA TGTGCCAGCAGCTTAGATCAGTCAGAAGCTTTCTTT. The genes are TRBV7-9 and TRBJ1-1; D not resolved. CDR1 is SEHNR, CDR2 FQNEAQ, per germline (reference sequence). The CDR3 totals 12 residues. Deletions cut 1 base from V and 8 bases from J, with 8 bases between.